The present T cell receptor beta chain was sequenced within a study of T-cell memory formation after mild COVID-19. This clonotype has a handful of counts. Germline CDR1 and CDR2: SGHRS and YFSETQ. CDR3 length equals 14 residues. With 0 bases removed from V and 5 bases from J, the gap between germline ends came to 9 bases. One entry per CDR3 protein, called by TCRdb with MiXCR from the 5' RACE reads. The sample contains 150,000 to 200,000 distinct CDR3 sequences, roughly a fifth of which appear only once. The chain carries TRBV5-1 and TRBJ2-1; tentative D call: TRBD1 (6 bases). The sequence came from an adult woman who had mild COVID-19 (a few samples of this study predate the infection). Cell type and time point are not known. Source material: PBMCs or a T cell subset sorted from them (not recorded which). CDR3 protein: CASSLGPGDNEQFF. In DNA form, the CDR3 reads TGCGCCAGCAGCTTGGGTCCAGGGGACAATGAGCAGTTCTTC. The variable domain in full, with the rest retrieved from reference TRBV5-1 and TRBJ2-1, is KAGVTQTPRYLIKTRGQQVTLSCSPISGHRSVSWYQQTPGQGLQFLFEYFSETQRNKGNFPGRFSGRQFSNSRSEMNVSTLELGDSALYLCASSLGPGDNEQFFGPGTRLTVL.